These 5 T cell receptor beta chains were all obtained from the same sample, sequenced in a study of T-cell memory formation after mild COVID-19. TCRdb re-called the 5' RACE reads with MiXCR, one entry per CDR3 protein. The sample lists about half a million distinct CDR3 sequences, roughly 18% occurring once. Sequenced material: PBMCs or a T cell subset sorted from them (not recorded which). These receptors came from an adult woman who had mild COVID-19 (a few samples of this study predate the infection). Cell type and time point are not known.

This clonotype was seen more than once but under ten times. The V gene is TRBV9, the J gene TRBJ2-7; D gene uncertain. Germline V lookup: CDR1 SGDLS, CDR2 YYNGEE. Trimming took off 4 bases at V and 5 bases at J, with 10 bases between the two ends. The CDR3 consists of 12 residues. The CDR3 loop is CASSSGSDEQYF. The CDR3 coding sequence is TGTGCCAGCAGCTCAGGTTCGGACGAGCAGTACTTC.

In its sample, this clonotype was seen a few times. This chain uses TRBV6-6 with TRBJ2-3, with 8 bases fitting TRBD2. The CDR3 runs to 15 residues. The V gene's germline CDR1 is MNHNY and CDR2 SVGAGI (reference sequence). V lost 4 bases, J lost 2 bases, and 5 bases stayed unmatched. CDR3 sequence (DNA): TGTGCCAGCAGTTCCTATAGCGGGGCCACAGATACGCAGTATTTT. Residues: CASSSYSGATDTQYF.

This clonotype came up a few times. The V gene is TRBV21-1, the J gene TRBJ2-1; the DNA was not used to check the table's D call, TRBD1. TRBV21-1 is assigned pseudogene status. The CDR3 covers 18 residues. CDR3 sequence (DNA): TGTGCCAGCAGCACGAGACGGCCCGGGGTAATAAGGTACAATGAGCAGTTCTTC. Translating gives CASSTRRPGVIRYNEQFF.

The chain links TRBV12-3 or TRBV12-4 to TRBJ1-3; D may be TRBD1 (6 bases). V lost 5 bases, J lost 5 bases, and 13 bases lay in between. The CDR3 is 14 amino acids. The CDR3 DNA sequence: TGTGCCAGCAGTCTCCGACAGGAGAGAAACACCATATATTTT. It codes for CASSLRQERNTIYF.

This clonotype was detected only a few times. The chain combines TRBV30 with TRBJ1-2; possible D gene TRBD1, 5 bases. The germline CDR1 and CDR2 sequences are GTSNPN and SVGIG (reference sequence). Deletions cut 8 bases from V and 3 bases from J, with 25 bases between. CDR3 length: 16 residues. For the CDR3, the DNA is TGTGCCCGGAACCCCAGCGGAGACGGGGGGTACTATGGCTACACCTTC. It is translated as CARNPSGDGGYYGYTF.